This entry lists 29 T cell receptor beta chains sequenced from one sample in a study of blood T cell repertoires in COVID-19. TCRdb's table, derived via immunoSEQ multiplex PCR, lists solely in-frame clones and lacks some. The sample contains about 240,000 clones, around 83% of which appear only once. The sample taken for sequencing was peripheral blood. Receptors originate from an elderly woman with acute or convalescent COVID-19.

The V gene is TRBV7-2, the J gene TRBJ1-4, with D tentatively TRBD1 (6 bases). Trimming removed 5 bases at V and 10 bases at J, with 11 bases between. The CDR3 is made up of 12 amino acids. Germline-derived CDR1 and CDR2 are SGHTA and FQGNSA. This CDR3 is CASSPLTGKLFF. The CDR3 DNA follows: TGTGCCAGCAGCCCCCTGACAGGAAAACTGTTTTTT.

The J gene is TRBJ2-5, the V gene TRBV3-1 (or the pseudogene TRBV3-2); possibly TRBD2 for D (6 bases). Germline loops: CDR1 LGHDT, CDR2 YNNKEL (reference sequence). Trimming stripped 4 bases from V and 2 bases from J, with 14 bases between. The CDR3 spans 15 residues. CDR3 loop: CASSPPGTLQETQYF. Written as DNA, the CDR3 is TGTGCCAGCAGCCCTCCGGGGACTCTTCAAGAGACCCAGTACTTC.

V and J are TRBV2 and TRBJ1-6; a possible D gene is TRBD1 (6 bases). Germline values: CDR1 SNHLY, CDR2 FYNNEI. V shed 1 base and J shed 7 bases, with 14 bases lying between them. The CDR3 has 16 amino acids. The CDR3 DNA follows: TGTGCCAGCAGTGAAGGGGGGCAGCGTAGGAATTCACCCCTCCACTTT. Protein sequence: CASSEGGQRRNSPLHF. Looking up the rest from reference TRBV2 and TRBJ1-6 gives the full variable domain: EPEVTQTPSHQVTQMGQEVILRCVPISNHLYFYWYRQILGQKVEFLVSFYNNEISEKSEIFDDQFSVERPDGSNFTLKIRSTKLEDSAMYFCASSEGGQRRNSPLHFGNGTRLTVT.

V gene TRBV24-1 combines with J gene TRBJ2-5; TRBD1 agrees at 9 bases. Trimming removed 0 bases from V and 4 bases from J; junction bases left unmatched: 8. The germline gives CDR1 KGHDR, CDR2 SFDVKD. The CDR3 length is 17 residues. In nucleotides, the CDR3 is TGTGCCACCAGTGATTTGCGTTGGGACAGGGACGGAGAGACCCAGTACTTC. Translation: CATSDLRWDRDGETQYF.

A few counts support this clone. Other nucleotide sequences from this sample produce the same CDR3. CDR3 residues: CASSSTGYEQYF. In DNA, the CDR3 is TGTGCCAGCAGCTCAACAGGGTACGAGCAGTACTTC. This chain joins TRBV7-2 and TRBJ2-7; tentatively, D is TRBD1 (6 bases). Germline V gene sequence: CDR1 SGHTA, CDR2 FQGNSA. Trimming pared 4 bases from V and 4 bases from J, leaving 8 bases between. The CDR3 extends over 12 amino acids.

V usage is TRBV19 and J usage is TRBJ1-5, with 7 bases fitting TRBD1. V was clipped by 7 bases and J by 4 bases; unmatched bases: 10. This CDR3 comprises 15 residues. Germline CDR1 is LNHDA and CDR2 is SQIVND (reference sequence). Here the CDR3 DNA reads TGTGCCAGTAAATACAGGGGTGGGGTAAATCAGCCCCAGCATTTT. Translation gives CASKYRGGVNQPQHF.

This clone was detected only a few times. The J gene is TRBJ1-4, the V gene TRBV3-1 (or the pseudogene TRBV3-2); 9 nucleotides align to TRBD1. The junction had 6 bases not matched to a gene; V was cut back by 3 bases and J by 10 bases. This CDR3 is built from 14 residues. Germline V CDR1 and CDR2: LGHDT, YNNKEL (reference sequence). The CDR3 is CASSQGQGGGKLFF. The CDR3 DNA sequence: TGTGCCAGCAGCCAGGGACAGGGCGGGGGAAAACTGTTTTTT.

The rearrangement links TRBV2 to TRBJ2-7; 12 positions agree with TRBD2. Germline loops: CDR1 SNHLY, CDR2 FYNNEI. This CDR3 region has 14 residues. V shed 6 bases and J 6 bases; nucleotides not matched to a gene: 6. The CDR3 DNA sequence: TGTGCCAGCAGCGGACTAGCGGGGTATAGCGAGCAGTACTTC. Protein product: CASSGLAGYSEQYF.

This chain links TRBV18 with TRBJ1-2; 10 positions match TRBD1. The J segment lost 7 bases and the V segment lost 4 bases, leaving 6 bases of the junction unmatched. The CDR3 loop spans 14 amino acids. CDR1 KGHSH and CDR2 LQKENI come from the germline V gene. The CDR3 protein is CASSQGQGIGGYTF. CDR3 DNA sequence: TGTGCCAGCTCACAGGGACAGGGGATTGGTGGCTACACCTTC.

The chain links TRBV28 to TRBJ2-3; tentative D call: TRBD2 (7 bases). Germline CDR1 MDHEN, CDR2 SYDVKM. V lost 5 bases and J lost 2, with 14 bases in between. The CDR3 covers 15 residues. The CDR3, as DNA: TGTGCCAGCAGTGCCGCGGGGGCGTCCACAGATACGCAGTATTTT. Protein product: CASSAAGASTDTQYF.

The CDR3 DNA follows: TGCGCCAGCAATTGTATCGGCACCGGGGAGCTGTTTTTT. Its protein is CASNCIGTGELFF. The chain combines TRBV23-1 with TRBJ2-2; D call uncertain. TRBV23-1 is known as an ORF, though its function is uncertain. V was pared by 7 bases and J by 4 bases, with 10 bases between. The CDR3 is 13 amino acids.

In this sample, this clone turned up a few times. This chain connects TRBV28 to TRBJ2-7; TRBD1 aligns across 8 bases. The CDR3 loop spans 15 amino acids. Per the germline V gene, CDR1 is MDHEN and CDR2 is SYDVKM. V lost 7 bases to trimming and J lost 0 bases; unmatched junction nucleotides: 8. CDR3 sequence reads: CASTLQGAPSYEQYF. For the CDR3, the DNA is TGTGCCAGCACTCTCCAGGGGGCGCCCTCCTACGAGCAGTACTTC. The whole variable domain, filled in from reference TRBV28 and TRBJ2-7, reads DVKVTQSSRYLVKRTGEKVFLECVQDMDHENMFWYRQDPGLGLRLIYFSYDVKMKEKGDIPEGYSVSREKKERFSLILESASTNQTSMYLCASTLQGAPSYEQYFGPGTRLTVT.

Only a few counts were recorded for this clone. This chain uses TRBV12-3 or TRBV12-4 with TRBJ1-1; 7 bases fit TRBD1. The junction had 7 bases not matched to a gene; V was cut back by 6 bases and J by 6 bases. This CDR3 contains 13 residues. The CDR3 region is CASSYRGSPEAFF. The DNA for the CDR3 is TGTGCCAGCAGCTACAGGGGTAGTCCTGAAGCTTTCTTT.

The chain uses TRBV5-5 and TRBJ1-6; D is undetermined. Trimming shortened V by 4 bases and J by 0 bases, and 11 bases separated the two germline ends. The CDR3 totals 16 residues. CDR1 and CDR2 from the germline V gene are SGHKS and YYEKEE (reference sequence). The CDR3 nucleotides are TGTGCCAGCAGCCCGCGCGGGGACTCCTATAATTCACCCCTCCACTTT. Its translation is CASSPRGDSYNSPLHF.

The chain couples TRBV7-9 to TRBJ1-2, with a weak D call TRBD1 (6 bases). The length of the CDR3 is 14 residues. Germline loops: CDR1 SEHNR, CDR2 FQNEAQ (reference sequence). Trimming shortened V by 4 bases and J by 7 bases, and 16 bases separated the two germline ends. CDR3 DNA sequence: TGTGCCAGCAGCTCGGACAGTGACCATTCTGGCTACACCTTC. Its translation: CASSSDSDHSGYTF.

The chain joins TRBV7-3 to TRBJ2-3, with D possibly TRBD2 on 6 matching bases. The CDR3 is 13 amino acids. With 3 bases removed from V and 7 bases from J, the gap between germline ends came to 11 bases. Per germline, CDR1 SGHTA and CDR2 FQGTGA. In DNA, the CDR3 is TGTGCCAGCAGCTTGGGACTCGGGAATACGCAGTATTTT. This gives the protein CASSLGLGNTQYF.

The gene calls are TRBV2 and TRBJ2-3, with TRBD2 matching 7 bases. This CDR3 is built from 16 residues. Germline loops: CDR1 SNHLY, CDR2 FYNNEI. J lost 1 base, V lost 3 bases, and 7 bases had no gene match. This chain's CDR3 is CASSDGASGGTDTQYF. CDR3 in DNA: TGTGCCAGCAGTGATGGGGCTAGCGGAGGCACAGATACGCAGTATTTT.

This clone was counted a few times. The CDR3 DNA reads TGTGCCAGCAGCACCTCTGGGGGGAATACTAACTATGGCTACACCTTC. Its protein is CASSTSGGNTNYGYTF. The chain uses TRBV5-4 and TRBJ1-2; D perhaps matches TRBD1 (5 bases). Germline CDR1 reads SGHNT; CDR2 reads YYREEE (reference sequence). CDR3 length equals 16 residues. Trimming pared 4 bases from V and 0 bases from J, leaving 16 bases between. Full variable domain (outside the CDR3, taken from reference TRBV5-4 and TRBJ1-2): ETGVTQSPTHLIKTRGQQVTLRCSSQSGHNTVSWYQQALGQGPQFIFQYYREEENGRGNFPPRFSGLQFPNYSSELNVNALELDDSALYLCASSTSGGNTNYGYTFGSGTRLTVV.

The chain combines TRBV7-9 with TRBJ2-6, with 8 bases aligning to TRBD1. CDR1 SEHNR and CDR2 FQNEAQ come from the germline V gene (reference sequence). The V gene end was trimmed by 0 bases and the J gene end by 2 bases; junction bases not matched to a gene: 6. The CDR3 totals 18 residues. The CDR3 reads CASSLARTGSAGANVLTF. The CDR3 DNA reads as TGTGCCAGCAGCTTAGCCAGGACAGGGTCGGCTGGGGCCAACGTCCTGACTTTC.

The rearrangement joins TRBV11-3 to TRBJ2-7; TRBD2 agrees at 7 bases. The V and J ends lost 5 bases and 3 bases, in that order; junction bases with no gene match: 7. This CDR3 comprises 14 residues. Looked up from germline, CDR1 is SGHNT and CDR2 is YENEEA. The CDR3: CASSPGEGLYEQYF. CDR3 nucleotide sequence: TGTGCCAGCAGCCCCGGGGAGGGGCTCTACGAGCAGTACTTC. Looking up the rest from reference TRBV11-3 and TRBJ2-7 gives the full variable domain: EAGVVQSPRYKIIEKKQPVAFWCNPISGHNTLYWYLQNLGQGPELLIRYENEEAVDDSQLPKDRFSAERLKGVDSTLKIQPAELGDSAVYLCASSPGEGLYEQYFGPGTRLTVT.

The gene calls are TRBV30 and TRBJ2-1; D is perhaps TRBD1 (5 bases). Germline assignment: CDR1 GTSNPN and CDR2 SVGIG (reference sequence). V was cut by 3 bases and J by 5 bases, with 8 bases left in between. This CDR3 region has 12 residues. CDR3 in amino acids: CAWSPGNNEQFF. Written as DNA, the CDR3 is TGTGCCTGGAGCCCAGGGAACAATGAGCAGTTCTTC.

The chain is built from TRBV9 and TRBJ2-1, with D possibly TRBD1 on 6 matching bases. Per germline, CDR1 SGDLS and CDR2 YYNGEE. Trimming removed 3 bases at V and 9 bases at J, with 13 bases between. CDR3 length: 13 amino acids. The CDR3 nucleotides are TGTGCCAGCAGCGCTAGGGGGTTGGTTGAGCAGTTCTTC. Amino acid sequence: CASSARGLVEQFF.

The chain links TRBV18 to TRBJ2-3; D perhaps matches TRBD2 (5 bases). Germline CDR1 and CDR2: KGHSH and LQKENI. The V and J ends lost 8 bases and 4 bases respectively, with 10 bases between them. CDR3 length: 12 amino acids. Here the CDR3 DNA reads TGTGCCAGCGCCCCCGGGGCAGATACGCAGTATTTT. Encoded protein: CASAPGADTQYF.

CDR3 in amino acids: CASRTSLSDEQFF. The CDR3 DNA follows: TGTGCCAGCCGGACATCACTATCCGATGAGCAGTTCTTC. The chain employs TRBV12-3 or TRBV12-4 and TRBJ2-1; a possible D gene is TRBD1 (5 bases). The ends were cut back, 8 bases at V and 8 bases at J, with 16 bases in the middle. The CDR3 is made up of 13 amino acids.

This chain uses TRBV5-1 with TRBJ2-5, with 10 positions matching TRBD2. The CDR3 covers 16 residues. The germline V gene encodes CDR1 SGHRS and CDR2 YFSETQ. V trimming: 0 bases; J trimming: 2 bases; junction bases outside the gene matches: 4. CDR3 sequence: CASSLGSSGGQETQYF. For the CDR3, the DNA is TGCGCCAGCAGCTTGGGCTCTAGCGGGGGACAAGAGACCCAGTACTTC.

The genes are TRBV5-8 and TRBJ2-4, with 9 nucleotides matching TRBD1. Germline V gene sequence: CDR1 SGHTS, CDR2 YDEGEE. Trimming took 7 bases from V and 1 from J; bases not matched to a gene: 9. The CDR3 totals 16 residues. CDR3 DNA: TGTGCCAGCGGGCTAACAGGGGGCTGGGCCAAAAACATTCAGTACTTC. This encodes CASGLTGGWAKNIQYF.

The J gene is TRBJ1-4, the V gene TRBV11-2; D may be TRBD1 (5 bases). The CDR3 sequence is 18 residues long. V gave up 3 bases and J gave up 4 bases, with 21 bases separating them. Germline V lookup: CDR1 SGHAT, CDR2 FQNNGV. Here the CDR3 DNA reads TGTGCCAGCAGCTTTAGTGGCCCGGGGGTTGGGGGTAATGAAAAACTGTTTTTT. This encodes CASSFSGPGVGGNEKLFF.

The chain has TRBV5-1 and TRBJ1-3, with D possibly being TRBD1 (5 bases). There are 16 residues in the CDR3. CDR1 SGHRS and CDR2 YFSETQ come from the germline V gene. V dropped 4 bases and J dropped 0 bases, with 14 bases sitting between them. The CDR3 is CASSGKQVSSGNTIYF. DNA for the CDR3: TGCGCCAGCAGCGGGAAACAGGTGAGCTCTGGAAACACCATATATTTT.

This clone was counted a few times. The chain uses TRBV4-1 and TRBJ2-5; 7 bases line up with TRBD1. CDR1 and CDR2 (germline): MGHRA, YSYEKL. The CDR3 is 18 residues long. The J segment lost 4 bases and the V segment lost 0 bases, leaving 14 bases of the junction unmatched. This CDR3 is CASSQDPGVRGTGETQYF. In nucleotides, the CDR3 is TGCGCCAGCAGCCAAGATCCCGGAGTCAGGGGGACGGGAGAGACCCAGTACTTC.